This record concerns one T cell receptor (beta chain) sequence. Trimming took 3 bases from V and 13 from J; bases not matched to a gene: 6. The germline gives CDR1 WNHNN, CDR2 SYGVQD (reference sequence). The CDR3 consists of 12 residues. This specimen belongs to a study of shared clonotypes between healthy human individuals. The input for sorted-subset replicate PCRs was around 210 ng DNA, 25,000 to 35,000 T cell genomes. Per the authors' pipeline: Junction-only sequences produced by ImmunoSEQ had no quality scores, so filtering differed. Profiled with immunoSEQ multiplex PCR; TCRdb holds only in-frame clones, not every one. V and J calls and clone size are those listed in that table; D and trimming were worked out from the DNA. The sample lists 2 million to 2.5 million clones, nearly 97% occurring once.

The source material was naive CD4+ T cells sorted from blood. As to subset: CD45RA+ positively selected. The clonotype was recovered from a man aged 18 to 35 in good health. The rearrangement links TRBV10-1 to TRBJ2-1, with 7 bases matching TRBD2. The CDR3 DNA reads TGCGCCAGCAGTGACGGTGGGAGGGTACAGTTCTTC. This encodes CASSDGGRVQFF.